A single sample is the source of the 20 T cell receptor beta chains below, sequenced in a study of blood T cell repertoires in COVID-19. Method: immunoSEQ multiplex PCR; TCRdb's copy keeps in-frame clones and lacks some. The table has about 80,000 clones, under 85% seen once. Input material: peripheral blood. These TCRs come from a human donor in a cohort sampled during active COVID-19.

The chain is built from TRBV3-1 (or the pseudogene TRBV3-2) and TRBJ1-2; 7 positions agree with TRBD1. Per germline, CDR1 LGHDT and CDR2 YNNKEL (reference sequence). The CDR3 has 13 amino acids. The J segment lost 6 bases and the V segment lost 4 bases, leaving 5 bases of the junction unmatched. CDR3 residues: CASSPMGTDGYTF. The CDR3 nucleotides are TGTGCCAGCAGCCCAATGGGGACAGATGGCTACACCTTC.

The V and J genes are TRBV10-3 and TRBJ1-5; no reliable D call. Looked up from germline, CDR1 is ENHRY and CDR2 is SYGVKD. The CDR3 sequence is 14 residues long. Trimming stripped 0 bases from V and 7 bases from J, with 10 bases between. CDR3 residues: CAISESGRTQPQHF. CDR3 sequence (DNA): TGTGCCATCAGTGAGTCGGGGAGGACCCAGCCCCAGCATTTT.

This clone was counted only a few times. This sequence joins TRBV7-2 and TRBJ2-7; a weak D match, TRBD2 (6 bases). The V and J ends lost 5 bases and 6 bases respectively, with 14 bases between them. Per the germline V gene, CDR1 is SGHTA and CDR2 is FQGNSA. The CDR3 is made up of 13 amino acids. The CDR3 region is CASSGGWMGEQYF. DNA of the CDR3: TGTGCCAGCAGCGGGGGGTGGATGGGCGAGCAGTACTTC.

The rearrangement joins TRBV4-2 to TRBJ2-6, with a tentative D call TRBD2 (5 bases). Germline V CDR1 and CDR2: LGHNA, YNFKEQ. The CDR3 has 17 amino acids. V lost 7 bases, J lost 1 base, and 17 bases lay in between. This chain's CDR3 is CASTAGLRGSGANVLTF. The CDR3 DNA reads TGTGCCAGCACCGCGGGCCTTAGAGGGTCTGGGGCCAACGTCCTGACTTTC.

V gene TRBV12-3 or TRBV12-4 combines with J gene TRBJ2-2; D gene unclear. The CDR3 has 12 amino acids. V gave up 3 bases and J gave up 7 bases, with 6 bases separating them. The CDR3 nucleotides are TGTGCCAGCAGTTTTAGTAGCGGGGAGCTGTTTTTT. This translates into CASSFSSGELFF.

The CDR3 DNA is TGTGCCAGCAGCAAAACACCCTACGAGCAGTACTTC. Translated, it gives CASSKTPYEQYF. J is TRBJ2-7 and V is TRBV5-8, with D hard to call. CDR1 is SGHTS, CDR2 YDEGEE, per germline. V was cut by 4 bases and J by 2 bases, with 7 bases left in between. This CDR3 region has 12 residues.

CDR3 DNA: TGCGCCAGCAGCTTGGAGGGACAGGGTCGGTTAGATACGCAGTATTTT. It specifies CASSLEGQGRLDTQYF. The chain couples TRBV5-1 to TRBJ2-3; 9 positions agree with TRBD1. Trimming removed 0 bases from V and 5 bases from J; junction bases left unmatched: 7. CDR3 length equals 16 residues. The germline V gene encodes CDR1 SGHRS and CDR2 YFSETQ.

This chain joins TRBV3-1 (or the pseudogene TRBV3-2) and TRBJ2-5, with 7 nucleotides matching TRBD2. The CDR3 is 12 amino acids. Germline V lookup: CDR1 LGHDT, CDR2 YNNKEL (reference sequence). V trimming: 2 bases; J trimming: 7 bases; junction bases outside the gene matches: 1. As DNA, the CDR3 is TGTGCCAGCAGCCAATGGGAGGGGACCCAGTACTTC. Protein: CASSQWEGTQYF.

The V gene is TRBV18, the J gene TRBJ1-4; 7 bases align to TRBD1. The germline gives CDR1 KGHSH, CDR2 LQKENI. The junction had 6 bases not matched to a gene; V was cut back by 6 bases and J by 8 bases. The CDR3 is 13 amino acids. The CDR3 coding sequence is TGTGCCAGCTCCGGACAGGTTTGGGAAAAACTGTTTTTT. Encoded protein: CASSGQVWEKLFF.

Written as DNA, the CDR3 is TGTGCCAGCAGTTTGACTAGCGGGGTGTCAGATACGCAGTATTTT. Protein: CASSLTSGVSDTQYF. The rearrangement uses TRBV7-8 and TRBJ2-3; TRBD2 agrees at 11 bases. V was pared by 6 bases and J by 4 bases, with 6 bases of the junction left unmatched. CDR1 is SGHVS and CDR2 is FQNEAQ in the germline V gene. The CDR3 loop spans 15 amino acids.

This rearrangement joins TRBV11-2 to TRBJ2-7; D perhaps matches TRBD2 (5 bases). Germline V gene data show CDR1 as SGHAT and CDR2 as FQNNGV. CDR3 size: 11 residues. Trimming pared 5 bases from V and 6 bases from J, leaving 8 bases between. The CDR3 coding sequence is TGTGCCAGCAGCGGTAGCGTCGAGCAGTACTTC. Translating gives CASSGSVEQYF.

V gene TRBV6-5 combines with J gene TRBJ1-1; 7 nucleotides match TRBD1. The germline CDR1 and CDR2 sequences are MNHEY and SVGAGI. V dropped 7 bases and J dropped 2; count of bases not matched to a gene: 10. CDR3 length: 15 residues. CDR3 sequence: CASTKGQSINTEAFF. The CDR3 DNA reads TGTGCCAGCACCAAGGGACAGAGCATAAACACTGAAGCTTTCTTT.

The gene calls are TRBV5-6 and TRBJ1-3; 10 bases align to TRBD1. The CDR3 is 18 amino acids. The germline gives CDR1 SGHDT, CDR2 YYEEEE. V gave up 4 bases and J gave up 0 bases; unmatched junction bases: 10. The CDR3 loop reads CASSRGAGTGVSGNTIYF. For the CDR3, the DNA is TGTGCCAGCAGCCGGGGGGCCGGGACAGGGGTCTCTGGAAACACCATATATTTT. Supplemented by reference TRBV5-6 and TRBJ1-3, the full variable domain reads DAGVTQSPTHLIKTRGQQVTLRCSPKSGHDTVSWYQQALGQGPQFIFQYYEEEERQRGNFPDRFSGHQFPNYSSELNVNALLLGDSALYLCASSRGAGTGVSGNTIYFGEGSWLTVV.

This chain connects TRBV19 to TRBJ2-7, with D perhaps TRBD1 (5 bases). The CDR3 runs 13 residues. Germline V gene sequence: CDR1 LNHDA, CDR2 SQIVND (reference sequence). The V and J ends lost 5 bases and 0 bases respectively, with 8 bases between them. CDR3 nucleotides: TGTGCCAGTAGTCCGACAGTCTCCTACGAGCAGTACTTC. It encodes CASSPTVSYEQYF. Looking up the rest from reference TRBV19 and TRBJ2-7 gives the full variable domain: DGGITQSPKYLFRKEGQNVTLSCEQNLNHDAMYWYRQDPGQGLRLIYYSQIVNDFQKGDIAEGYSVSREKKESFPLTVTSAQKNPTAFYLCASSPTVSYEQYFGPGTRLTVT.

The V call is TRBV7-9, the J call TRBJ2-1; D possibly corresponds to TRBD2 (5 bases). The length of the CDR3 is 15 residues. The germline V gene encodes CDR1 SEHNR and CDR2 FQNEAQ (reference sequence). Between the trimmed V and J ends, which lost 5 bases and 7 bases, there was a span of 18 bases. In DNA form, the CDR3 reads TGTGCCAGCAGCCCCCCCGGTCTAGCAGTGAATGAGCAGTTCTTC. It codes for CASSPPGLAVNEQFF.

This chain connects TRBV25-1 to TRBJ2-1; no reliable D call. Germline V gene data show CDR1 as MGHDK and CDR2 as SYGVNS. V was pared by 3 bases and J by 4 bases, with 4 bases between. CDR3 length: 12 residues. CDR3 sequence: CASSERYNEQFF. In DNA, the CDR3 is TGTGCCAGCAGTGAGCGGTACAATGAGCAGTTCTTC.

V gene TRBV3-1 (or the pseudogene TRBV3-2) combines with J gene TRBJ1-3, with 9 bases aligning to TRBD1. The CDR3 has 15 amino acids. V lost 1 base and J lost 4; bases outside the gene matches: 2. The germline V gene encodes CDR1 LGHDT and CDR2 YNNKEL (reference sequence). The CDR3 nucleotides are TGTGCCAGCAGCCAAGGGACAGGGGTCGGAAACACCATATATTTT. Amino acids: CASSQGTGVGNTIYF.

The chain combines TRBV5-1 with TRBJ2-5; D gene uncertain. Trimming stripped 1 base from V and 2 bases from J, with 24 bases between. The germline V gene has CDR1 SGHRS and CDR2 YFSETQ. The CDR3 has 19 amino acids. The CDR3 DNA is TGCGCCAGCAGCTTGTACCGGGTCCCAGTCGCGGTCTTACAAGAGACCCAGTACTTC. Translation: CASSLYRVPVAVLQETQYF.

The chain carries TRBV12-5 and TRBJ2-7; D is perhaps TRBD1 (5 bases). Trimming removed 0 bases from V and 9 bases from J, with 12 bases in between. Per the germline V gene, CDR1 is LGHNT and CDR2 is FRNRAP. The CDR3 is made up of 13 amino acids. CDR3 loop: CASGLVQSQGQYF. Written as DNA, the CDR3 is TGTGCTAGTGGTTTGGTACAAAGCCAGGGGCAGTACTTC.

V is TRBV24-1 and J is TRBJ1-5; weak D call: TRBD1 (6 bases). The CDR3 length is 20 residues. CDR1 is KGHDR, CDR2 SFDVKD, per germline. Trimming pared 0 bases from V and 3 bases from J, leaving 23 bases between. The CDR3 coding sequence is TGTGCCACCAGTGATTTGAGCCGACAGGCTGTGGCACGAGACAATCAGCCCCAGCATTTT. Protein product: CATSDLSRQAVARDNQPQHF.